A single sample is the source of the 11 T cell receptor beta chains below, sequenced in a study of blood T cell repertoires in COVID-19. Measured with immunoSEQ multiplex PCR; TCRdb has only the in-frame clones, and not every one. The sample carries about 330,000 clones, about 89% recorded once. Sequenced material: PBMCs or T cells enriched from blood (not recorded which). These receptors were obtained from a woman aged 25 to 39 who had recovered from COVID-19.

This clone was recorded only once. The chain employs TRBV9 and TRBJ2-7; 9 bases fit TRBD2. The CDR3 has 15 amino acids. Germline lookup yields CDR1 SGDLS and CDR2 YYNGEE. With 0 bases clipped from V and 3 bases from J, the junction kept 4 bases outside the gene matches. The CDR3 coding sequence is TGTGCCAGCAGCGTAGGAGTAGCGGGGGACTACGAGCAGTACTTC. Residues: CASSVGVAGDYEQYF.

V and J are TRBV6-5 and TRBJ1-5; 7 bases line up with TRBD1. The CDR3 runs to 15 residues. Per germline, CDR1 MNHEY and CDR2 SVGAGI. Germline trimming cut 6 bases from V and 3 bases from J; bases unmatched to any gene: 8. In DNA form, the CDR3 reads TGTGCCAGCAGCCCATCGGACAGGTACAATCAGCCCCAGCATTTT. This codes for CASSPSDRYNQPQHF.

This chain connects TRBV15 to TRBJ2-4, with D hard to call. Trimming left V 1 base short and J 0 bases short, with 7 bases between. There are 15 residues in the CDR3. The germline CDR1 and CDR2 sequences are LNHNV and YYDKDF (reference sequence). The CDR3 DNA reads TGTGCCACCAGCAGAGTACCGGGAGCCAAAAACATTCAGTACTTC. The encoded protein is CATSRVPGAKNIQYF.

This rearrangement joins TRBV19 to TRBJ1-4; D not certain. The V end was cut by 3 bases, the J end by 3 bases, with 11 bases between. CDR3 length equals 15 residues. Germline lookup yields CDR1 LNHDA and CDR2 SQIVND (reference sequence). CDR3 sequence: CASSISKEANEKLFF. In DNA form, the CDR3 reads TGTGCCAGTAGTATCTCTAAAGAGGCTAATGAAAAACTGTTTTTT.

The genes are TRBV12-3 or TRBV12-4 and TRBJ2-1, with D tentatively TRBD1 (6 bases). This CDR3 is built from 12 residues. Trimming left V 7 bases short and J 7 bases short, with 11 bases between. As DNA, the CDR3 is TGTGCCAGCACCGTAGGGGGTAATGAGCAGTTCTTC. Translated: CASTVGGNEQFF.

The CDR3 nucleotides read TGTGCCAGCAGCTTAGGGCCGGGACAGGGACGGGGCTACACCTTC. Protein sequence: CASSLGPGQGRGYTF. The chain couples TRBV6-2 or TRBV6-3 to TRBJ1-2, with TRBD1 matching over 9 bases. With 6 bases clipped from V and 8 bases from J, the junction kept 13 bases outside the gene matches. The CDR3 is made up of 15 amino acids. Germline V gene data show CDR1 as MNHEY and CDR2 as SVGEGT.

The CDR3, as DNA: TGTGCCAGCAGCGTGGATAGCGGGGCTAATGAGCAGTTCTTC. It specifies CASSVDSGANEQFF. V is TRBV9 and J is TRBJ2-1, with TRBD2 identical over 8 bases. The CDR3 spans 14 residues. In germline, CDR1 is SGDLS, CDR2 YYNGEE. V dropped 2 bases and J dropped 7; count of bases not matched to a gene: 5.

The V gene is TRBV10-3, the J gene TRBJ1-2; a weak D match, TRBD1 (5 bases). The CDR3 spans 13 residues. Germline loops: CDR1 ENHRY, CDR2 SYGVKD. Between the trimmed V and J ends, which lost 10 bases and 7 bases, there was a span of 19 bases. The CDR3, as DNA: TGTGCCAGCACCACCGGGGGGGACGGTGGCTACACCTTC. Its protein product is CASTTGGDGGYTF.

The chain combines TRBV19 with TRBJ1-6, with 7 nucleotides matching TRBD1. J gave up 9 bases and V 5 bases, and 7 bases lay outside the gene matches. Germline CDR1 LNHDA, CDR2 SQIVND (reference sequence). The CDR3 runs to 14 residues. In DNA, the CDR3 is TGTGCCAGTAGTCCCCGGACAGGAGGTTCACCCCTCCACTTT. Its protein product is CASSPRTGGSPLHF.

This clone was counted only a few times. The chain recombines TRBV30 with TRBJ1-4; D perhaps matches TRBD1 (6 bases). Deletions cut 4 bases from V and 7 bases from J, with 13 bases between. From germline, CDR1 is GTSNPN and CDR2 SVGIG (reference sequence). The CDR3 contains 13 residues. The CDR3: CAWIDRRSEKLFF. CDR3 DNA sequence: TGTGCCTGGATAGACAGGCGTAGTGAAAAACTGTTTTTT.

The V call is TRBV24-1, the J call TRBJ2-2, with 9 bases fitting TRBD1. This CDR3 is 18 amino acids long. Trimming removed 4 bases from V and 0 bases from J; junction bases left unmatched: 8. Germline V gene lookup returns CDR1 KGHDR and CDR2 SFDVKD. This CDR3 reads CATSDHRGRPANTGELFF. The CDR3 DNA is TGTGCCACCAGTGACCACAGGGGGCGACCCGCGAACACCGGGGAGCTGTTTTTT.